This T cell receptor beta chain was found in a study of tumor-infiltrating lymphocytes in primary liver carcinoma. Whole-study context: All patients had surgically resected primary liver carcinoma. The study enrolled male and female patients aged 30 to 69 years.

There are many counts of this clonotype. Antigen specificity is unknown. The input was approximately 500 ng total RNA; TCR beta cDNA was made from it with a constant-region primer. Three-round nested multiplex PCR performed with slightly modified ARM-PCR produced the TCR beta libraries. Use of TRBV1-TRBV30 forward primers with a C-beta reverse primer characterized the first two PCR rounds, which lasted about 9 cycles each. TCRdb passed the multiplex PCR reads through MiXCR, listing each CDR3 protein once. The sample lists 300,000 to 400,000 distinct CDR3 sequences, 65% occurring once. The CDR3 sequence is 15 residues long. Trimming left V 7 bases short and J 2 bases short, with 16 bases between. The germline V gene has CDR1 MNHNY and CDR2 SVGAGI (reference sequence). The source of the blood RNA was unsorted whole blood, and germline DNA was extracted as well. Patients showed chronic HBV infection and an absence of prior treatment.

General study points: Tumor tissue displayed a significantly greater top-250-clone fraction than blood (p = 0.039).

The rearrangement links TRBV6-6 to TRBJ2-3; no reliable D call. Input material: peripheral blood. This sequence originates from a man in his forties with primary liver carcinoma and hepatitis B virus infection. For the CDR3, the DNA is TGTGCCAGCATGGTCTCACTGAATCTCACAGATACGCAGTATTTT. This gives the protein CASMVSLNLTDTQYF.